One sample yielded the 32 T cell receptor beta chains listed below, sequenced in a study of cytomegalovirus exposure and HLA in healthy donors. This PCR relied on a set of 60 Vbeta primers and 13 Jbeta primers. TCRdb's table, derived via immunoSEQ multiplex PCR, lists solely in-frame clones and lacks some. The sample records about 160,000 clones, about 85% being singletons. Sequenced input: PBMCs. The source of these receptors is a male donor in good health and CMV-seropositive.

Here the CDR3 reads CASSYSTGTSYEQYF. CDR3 in DNA: TGTGCCAGCAGTTACTCAACAGGGACTAGCTACGAGCAGTACTTC. The gene calls are TRBV6-6 and TRBJ2-7, with 8 bases fitting TRBD2. CDR1 and CDR2 from the germline V gene are MNHNY and SVGAGI (reference sequence). The CDR3 length is 15 residues. V shed 0 bases and J 3 bases; nucleotides not matched to a gene: 4.

The rearrangement uses TRBV25-1 and TRBJ2-7; 7 positions agree with TRBD1. Losses at the gene ends were 5 bases for V and 7 bases for J; bases not matched to a gene: 14. Germline V gene data show CDR1 as MGHDK and CDR2 as SYGVNS. This CDR3 spans 15 amino acids. The CDR3 DNA reads as TGTGCCAGCAGTCGTAGACAGGGCCCCACCGTAGAGCAGTACTTC. Amino acids: CASSRRQGPTVEQYF.

The chain couples TRBV6-5 to TRBJ2-7, with a weak D call TRBD2 (5 bases). The CDR3 is 15 residues long. Per the germline V gene, CDR1 is MNHEY and CDR2 is SVGAGI. V was shortened by 2 bases and J by 4 bases, with 15 bases between the two germline ends. Here the CDR3 DNA reads TGTGCCAGCAGTTACACGGCGGGCCTCCCTTACGAGCAGTACTTC. Translated: CASSYTAGLPYEQYF.

This clone came up once. The rearrangement links TRBV28 to TRBJ2-2; maybe TRBD2 (6 bases). The CDR3 consists of 16 residues. Germline CDR1 MDHEN, CDR2 SYDVKM. Trimming took 4 bases from V and 0 from J, leaving 12 bases between them. CDR3 loop: CASSWGIAANTGELFF. The CDR3 DNA follows: TGTGCCAGCAGTTGGGGGATAGCGGCGAACACCGGGGAGCTGTTTTTT.

This chain joins TRBV2 and TRBJ2-3; D unresolved. The CDR3 has 16 amino acids. V was pared by 0 bases and J by 2 bases, with 12 bases between. Germline CDR1 reads SNHLY; CDR2 reads FYNNEI. CDR3 region: CASSEALGYVTDTQYF. Written as DNA, the CDR3 is TGTGCCAGCAGTGAAGCGCTAGGATATGTCACAGATACGCAGTATTTT.

The genes are TRBV10-3 and TRBJ2-3; TRBD1 aligns across 8 bases. Germline-derived CDR1 and CDR2 are ENHRY and SYGVKD. CDR3 length equals 17 residues. The ends lost 2 bases at V and 4 bases at J; junction bases unmatched: 11. CDR3 amino acids: CAISERTGQVVSDTQYF. The CDR3 nucleotides read TGTGCCATCAGTGAGAGAACGGGACAGGTGGTATCAGATACGCAGTATTTT.

This chain uses TRBV9 with TRBJ2-3, with a weak D call TRBD1 (5 bases). Germline V gene sequence: CDR1 SGDLS, CDR2 YYNGEE. This CDR3 is 13 amino acids long. Trimming removed 4 bases from V and 14 bases from J, with 20 bases in between. The CDR3 nucleotides are TGTGCCAGCAGCCCACCCCTTGAAGGGGATGGGTATTTT. Translation gives CASSPPLEGDGYF.

The V gene is TRBV6-6, the J gene TRBJ1-2, with D maybe TRBD1 (6 bases). The CDR3 is made up of 13 amino acids. Trimming removed 2 bases at V and 8 bases at J, with 12 bases between. From germline, CDR1 is MNHNY and CDR2 SVGAGI (reference sequence). CDR3 bases: TGTGCCAGCAGTTACGGGGGCCTTGGAGGCTACACCTTC. Protein product: CASSYGGLGGYTF.

This clone was recorded once. The J gene is TRBJ1-5, the V gene TRBV6-5; 9 bases line up with TRBD1. This CDR3 has 14 amino acids. With V trimmed by 6 bases and J by 3 bases, 3 bases remained unmatched. Germline V gene lookup returns CDR1 MNHEY and CDR2 SVGAGI. The CDR3 bases are TGTGCCAGCAGATGGACAGGGGACAATCAGCCCCAGCATTTT. This sequence encodes CASRWTGDNQPQHF.

This rearrangement joins TRBV7-8 to TRBJ2-4; possible D gene TRBD2, 5 bases. The V gene's germline CDR1 is SGHVS and CDR2 FQNEAQ. The CDR3 is 14 amino acids. The V end lost 5 bases, the J end lost 5 bases, and 13 bases lay between the germline ends. The CDR3 DNA reads TGTGCCAGCAGCGGGCCTAGCCCTCAAAACATTCAGTACTTC. Translating gives CASSGPSPQNIQYF. Full variable domain (rest looked up from reference TRBV7-8 and TRBJ2-4): GAGVSQSPRYKVAKRGQDVALRCDPISGHVSLFWYQQALGQGPEFLTYFQNEAQLDKSGLPSDRFFAERPEGSVSTLKIQRTQQEDSAVYLCASSGPSPQNIQYFGAGTRLSVL.

V usage is TRBV19 and J usage is TRBJ2-7, with TRBD2 identical over 7 bases. Trimming took 10 bases from V and 2 from J; bases not matched to a gene: 8. The CDR3 consists of 13 residues. CDR1 is LNHDA and CDR2 is SQIVND in the germline V gene (reference sequence). The CDR3 DNA reads as TGTGCCACCCGGGGGGAGACAACCTACGAGCAGTACTTC. It codes for CATRGETTYEQYF.

This clone was seen a single time. The rearrangement joins TRBV7-9 to TRBJ2-7; 11 nucleotides align to TRBD2. Germline V gives CDR1 SEHNR, CDR2 FQNEAQ (reference sequence). The CDR3 is 15 residues long. Trimming removed 5 bases from V and 2 bases from J; junction bases left unmatched: 5. CDR3 sequence reads: CASSPRTSGPYEQYF. In DNA, the CDR3 is TGTGCCAGCAGCCCTCGGACTAGCGGGCCCTACGAGCAGTACTTC.

This chain uses TRBV18 with TRBJ2-4; 11 nucleotides line up with TRBD2. V lost 2 bases and J lost 8; bases outside the gene matches: 8. Germline lookup yields CDR1 KGHSH and CDR2 LQKENI. The CDR3 consists of 16 residues. The CDR3 loop is CASSPKASGRTDIQYF. As DNA, the CDR3 is TGTGCCAGCTCACCAAAGGCTAGCGGGAGGACAGACATTCAGTACTTC.

A note on this clone: The germline gene is not matched at one end of the junction; a read error may be the cause. The chain joins TRBV19 to TRBJ2-2; D is perhaps TRBD2 (5 bases). The germline gives CDR1 LNHDA, CDR2 SQIVND (reference sequence). CDR3 length equals 14 residues. The DNA for the CDR3 is TGTGCCAGTAGTATGCTCGGGAACACCCGGGAGCTGTTTTTT. The encoded protein is CASSMLGNTRELFF.

A few counts support this clone. The chain carries TRBV5-4 and TRBJ2-5; 10 nucleotides line up with TRBD2. J was trimmed by 5 bases and V by 6 bases; bases with no gene match: 22. The CDR3 has 19 amino acids. Germline CDR1 is SGHNT and CDR2 is YYREEE (reference sequence). The DNA of the CDR3 is TGTGCCAGCACCAGCATAGGGGCTAGCGGGGGAGGGGGTCGGGAGACCCAGTACTTC. Protein sequence: CASTSIGASGGGGRETQYF. Complete variable domain (other parts from reference TRBV5-4 and TRBJ2-5): ETGVTQSPTHLIKTRGQQVTLRCSSQSGHNTVSWYQQALGQGPQFIFQYYREEENGRGNFPPRFSGLQFPNYSSELNVNALELDDSALYLCASTSIGASGGGGRETQYFGPGTRLLVL.

The V and J genes are TRBV30 and TRBJ2-1; D is unclear. Trimming stripped 2 bases from V and 2 bases from J, with 10 bases between. The germline V gene encodes CDR1 GTSNPN and CDR2 SVGIG (reference sequence). The CDR3 has 14 residues. The chain's CDR3 is CAWSRGTTYNEQFF. In nucleotides, the CDR3 is TGTGCCTGGAGTCGCGGTACCACCTACAATGAGCAGTTCTTC.

The rearrangement joins TRBV6-5 to TRBJ1-2; 7 positions agree with TRBD1. Germline-derived CDR1 and CDR2 are MNHEY and SVGAGI. J gave up 0 bases and V 6 bases, and 4 bases lay outside the gene matches. The length of the CDR3 is 14 residues. CDR3 in amino acids: CASRQDRTNYGYTF. CDR3 in DNA: TGTGCCAGCAGGCAGGACAGGACTAACTATGGCTACACCTTC.

This sequence joins TRBV28 and TRBJ2-3; no reliable D call. Germline V gives CDR1 MDHEN, CDR2 SYDVKM. Trimming stripped 4 bases from V and 1 base from J, with 12 bases between. This CDR3 has 15 amino acids. CDR3 residues: CASSSLGPGTDTQYF. The DNA for the CDR3 is TGTGCCAGCAGTTCCCTGGGCCCTGGCACAGATACGCAGTATTTT.

The rearrangement uses TRBV5-4 and TRBJ2-1; 8 nucleotides align to TRBD2. CDR3 length: 15 residues. Germline CDR1 SGHNT, CDR2 YYREEE (reference sequence). V dropped 4 bases and J dropped 5; count of bases not matched to a gene: 8. This chain's CDR3 is CASSLSGAFHNEQFF. CDR3 bases: TGTGCCAGCAGCCTTAGCGGGGCCTTCCACAATGAGCAGTTCTTC.

This chain connects TRBV5-4 to TRBJ2-7; 7 bases map to TRBD2. Trimming at V came to 4 bases and at J to 6 bases, leaving 10 bases not matched to a gene. The CDR3 has 14 amino acids. The V gene's germline CDR1 is SGHNT and CDR2 YYREEE (reference sequence). The CDR3 region is CASSGGGTAPEQYF. The CDR3 nucleotides read TGTGCCAGCAGCGGGGGGGGTACAGCGCCCGAGCAGTACTTC.

The gene calls are TRBV5-4 and TRBJ1-3; possible D gene TRBD1, 6 bases. This CDR3 has 16 residues. The V end was cut by 4 bases, the J end by 1 base, with 15 bases between. Germline lookup yields CDR1 SGHNT and CDR2 YYREEE (reference sequence). DNA of the CDR3: TGTGCCAGCAGCCCAAGGGGGGGTGCATCTGGAAACACCATATATTTT. Its translation is CASSPRGGASGNTIYF.

This clone was detected only once. This chain joins TRBV2 and TRBJ2-5; D call uncertain. Germline V gene data show CDR1 as SNHLY and CDR2 as FYNNEI. The CDR3 is 14 amino acids. Trimming removed 5 bases at V and 4 bases at J, with 14 bases between. As DNA, the CDR3 is TGTGCCAGCAGTTCAGGCAGAATGAGAGAGACCCAGTACTTC. This gives the protein CASSSGRMRETQYF.

The rearrangement links TRBV6-4 to TRBJ2-1; TRBD2 matches 12 bases. V dropped 5 bases and J dropped 5; count of bases not matched to a gene: 16. The CDR3 consists of 19 residues. Germline V gene data show CDR1 as MRHNA and CDR2 as SNTAGT. In DNA, the CDR3 is TGTGCCAGCAGTCCCACCACCGGACTAGCGGGAACGAGGAACAATGAGCAGTTCTTC. It codes for CASSPTTGLAGTRNNEQFF.

The chain recombines TRBV2 with TRBJ1-1, with 9 bases lining up with TRBD1. Germline trimming cut 6 bases from V and 1 base from J; bases unmatched to any gene: 6. This CDR3 spans 15 amino acids. Looked up from germline, CDR1 is SNHLY and CDR2 is FYNNEI. The CDR3: CASRQGAQGNTEAFF. The CDR3 DNA is TGTGCCAGCAGACAGGGGGCGCAGGGGAACACTGAAGCTTTCTTT. Full variable domain (missing parts from reference TRBV2 and TRBJ1-1): EPEVTQTPSHQVTQMGQEVILRCVPISNHLYFYWYRQILGQKVEFLVSFYNNEISEKSEIFDDQFSVERPDGSNFTLKIRSTKLEDSAMYFCASRQGAQGNTEAFFGQGTRLTVV.

The chain combines TRBV6-6 with TRBJ2-2; D gene unclear. V was cut by 6 bases and J by 4 bases, with 6 bases left in between. The length of the CDR3 is 12 residues. In germline, CDR1 is MNHNY, CDR2 SVGAGI (reference sequence). The CDR3 DNA sequence: TGTGCCAGCAGCGGCGGCACCGGGGAGCTGTTTTTT. Its protein is CASSGGTGELFF.

As to this clone: A junction boundary mismatches the germline segment, possibly from a read error. The chain couples TRBV7-9 to TRBJ1-2; no definite D call. The CDR3 has 14 amino acids. CDR1 SEHNR and CDR2 FQNEAQ come from the germline V gene (reference sequence). CDR3 in amino acids: CSSSLPNSNYGYTF. DNA of the CDR3: TGTTCCAGCAGCTTGCCTAATTCGAACTATGGCTACACCTTC. The variable domain in full, with the rest retrieved from reference TRBV7-9 and TRBJ1-2, is DTGVSQNPRHKITKRGQNVTFRCDPISEHNRLYWYRQTLGQGPEFLTYFQNEAQLEKSRLLSDRFSAERPKGSFSTLEIQRTEQGDSAMYLCSSSLPNSNYGYTFGSGTRLTVV.

V usage is TRBV14 and J usage is TRBJ1-2; no reliable D call. Germline V gene lookup returns CDR1 SGHDN and CDR2 FVKESK. The length of the CDR3 is 13 residues. The V end was cut by 5 bases, the J end by 4 bases, with 11 bases between. The CDR3 DNA reads TGTGCCAGCAGCTCCGACAACAGCTATGGCTACACCTTC. This codes for CASSSDNSYGYTF.

The rearrangement joins TRBV4-3 to TRBJ2-3; 16 positions match TRBD2. V lost 5 bases, J lost 8 bases, and 10 bases stayed unmatched. CDR1 and CDR2 from the germline V gene are LGHNA and YSLEER. This CDR3 has 17 amino acids. CDR3 nucleotides: TGCGCCAGCAGCTCCTCGGGACTAGCGGGAGGGCCTGTTACGCAGTATTTT. Amino acids: CASSSSGLAGGPVTQYF.

This sequence joins TRBV10-3 and TRBJ1-6; 8 nucleotides align to TRBD1. Per germline, CDR1 ENHRY and CDR2 SYGVKD. This CDR3 has 15 amino acids. V trimming: 6 bases; J trimming: 7 bases; junction bases outside the gene matches: 8. This chain's CDR3 is CAIRGDRQGNSPLHF. The CDR3 bases are TGTGCCATCAGGGGGGACAGGCAAGGAAATTCACCCCTCCACTTT.

This chain connects TRBV2 to TRBJ2-1; TRBD1 might be the D (7 bases). The CDR3 spans 17 residues. The V end was cut by 4 bases, the J end by 4 bases, with 20 bases between. Per germline, CDR1 SNHLY and CDR2 FYNNEI. The DNA for the CDR3 is TGTGCCAGCAGTGGGGGCATAGGGGGGACAGCTTACAATGAGCAGTTCTTC. Translating gives CASSGGIGGTAYNEQFF. The complete variable domain, with remaining parts taken from reference TRBV2 and TRBJ2-1, reads EPEVTQTPSHQVTQMGQEVILRCVPISNHLYFYWYRQILGQKVEFLVSFYNNEISEKSEIFDDQFSVERPDGSNFTLKIRSTKLEDSAMYFCASSGGIGGTAYNEQFFGPGTRLTVL.

V gene TRBV30 combines with J gene TRBJ2-1; 10 bases map to TRBD2. V trimming: 4 bases; J trimming: 3 bases; junction bases outside the gene matches: 3. The CDR3 is 14 residues long. Germline V gene lookup returns CDR1 GTSNPN and CDR2 SVGIG (reference sequence). CDR3 sequence: CAWNLAGGYNEQFF. The CDR3 nucleotides are TGTGCCTGGAACTTAGCGGGAGGCTACAATGAGCAGTTCTTC.

The J gene is TRBJ2-7, the V gene TRBV18, with TRBD2 matching over 7 bases. The CDR3 sequence is 14 residues long. Trimming removed 2 bases from V and 5 bases from J; junction bases left unmatched: 6. Per germline, CDR1 KGHSH and CDR2 LQKENI. DNA of the CDR3: TGTGCCAGCTCACCATATGCGGGAGACGACGAGCAGTACTTC. Translated: CASSPYAGDDEQYF.